A selection of T cell receptor beta chains follows, all from one sample in a study of regulatory T cells in long-lasting Graves disease. One entry per CDR3 protein, called by TCRdb with MiXCR from the multiplex PCR reads. The data contain roughly 400,000 distinct CDR3 sequences, 20% of them singletons. Sequencing was performed on peripheral blood mononuclear cells (PBMCs), taken when the disease was refractory, from a patient treated with antithyroid drugs. Every receptor here comes from a female donor with Graves disease. The CDR3 runs from the conserved cysteine through the conserved F or W. A D gene is named only where the DNA matches it firmly. Part of the rows lack a size; the others show once, few, many or a class for expanded clones.

v_call	clone_size	d_call	j_call	cdr3_aa	cdr3_nt
TRBV7-9	.	TRBD1	TRBJ2-7	CASSRSGTGDYEQYF	TGTGCCAGCAGCCGATCCGGGACAGGGGACTACGAGCAGTACTTC
TRBV20-1	many	.	TRBJ1-5	CSARRPSGAVVPDQPQHF	TGCAGTGCTAGAAGGCCCTCGGGGGCGGTGGTGCCCGATCAGCCCCAGCATTTT
TRBV7-8	.	.	TRBJ2-3	CASSLGVHRIRTDTQYF	TGTGCCAGCAGCTTAGGGGTACACCGAATCCGCACAGATACGCAGTATTTT
TRBV29-1	.	.	TRBJ2-7	CSVQGRLVPEQYF	TGCAGCGTTCAAGGACGACTAGTTCCCGAGCAGTACTTC
TRBV7-2	few	.	TRBJ2-7	CASSLTRVLSYEQYF	TGTGCCAGCAGCTTAACGAGGGTACTCTCCTACGAGCAGTACTTC
TRBV28	many	.	TRBJ1-5	CASGTDLRPQHF	TGTGCCAGCGGGACGGATCTGCGGCCCCAGCATTTT
TRBV18	few	.	TRBJ1-6	CASSPDGSNSPLHF	TGTGCCAGCTCACCGGACGGGAGTAATTCACCCCTCCACTTT
TRBV20-1	.	.	TRBJ2-7	CSASGTTSYEQYF	TGCAGTGCTTCCGGGACAACCTCCTACGAGCAGTACTTC
TRBV3-1	few	.	TRBJ2-6	CASSQEWELRRGANVLTF	TGTGCCAGCAGCCAAGAATGGGAGCTACGTCGCGGGGCCAACGTCCTGACTTTC
TRBV6-1	many	TRBD1	TRBJ1-5	CASSPRGQGAGQPQHF	TGTGCCAGCAGTCCCCGGGGACAGGGGGCAGGTCAGCCCCAGCATTTT
TRBV6-1	many	.	TRBJ2-7	CASSETGSYEQYF	TGTGCCAGCAGTGAAACGGGTAGCTACGAGCAGTACTTC
TRBV10-3	.	TRBD2	TRBJ2-7	CAISESRGLAGGSYEQYF	TGTGCCATCAGTGAGTCAAGGGGGCTAGCGGGAGGGTCCTACGAGCAGTACTTC
TRBV12-3/TRBV12-4	.	.	TRBJ2-6	CASSPPWGRNRANVLTF	TGTGCCAGCAGTCCTCCTTGGGGGAGAAACAGGGCCAACGTCCTGACTTTC
TRBV19	many	.	TRBJ1-2	CATESYGYTF	TGTGCCACCGAAAGCTATGGCTACACCTTC
TRBV27	many	.	TRBJ2-5	CASSLVGLLQETQYF	TGTGCCAGCAGTTTAGTTGGGCTACTCCAAGAGACCCAGTACTTC
TRBV20-1	many	.	TRBJ2-7	CSATEHYEQYF	TGCAGTGCGACCGAACACTACGAGCAGTACTTC
TRBV11-2	few	.	TRBJ2-3	CASSLEVAVDTQYF	TGTGCCAGCAGCCTCGAGGTAGCCGTAGATACGCAGTATTTT
TRBV7-2	.	TRBD1	TRBJ2-7	CASSLELGTAYEQYF	TGTGCCAGCAGCTTAGAGTTAGGGACAGCCTACGAGCAGTACTTC
TRBV7-2	.	TRBD2	TRBJ2-1	CASSLESPYLAGGTDNEQFF	TGTGCCAGCAGCTTAGAGAGTCCCTATCTAGCGGGAGGAACGGACAATGAGCAGTTCTTC
TRBV20-1	.	TRBD2	TRBJ2-7	CSARGLASYEQYF	TGCAGTGCCCGGGGACTAGCAAGCTACGAGCAGTACTTC
TRBV5-1	once	.	TRBJ1-3	CASSVLRALRRGNTIYF	TGCGCCAGCAGTGTACTTAGGGCCCTTCGGCGTGGAAACACCATATATTTT
TRBV25-1	.	.	TRBJ2-1	CASSQGGRYNEQFF	TGTGCCAGCAGTCAAGGGGGACGATACAATGAGCAGTTCTTC
TRBV6-5	.	TRBD2	TRBJ2-2	CASSYRASGSRYTGGLFF	TGTGCCAGCAGTTACAGGGCTAGCGGGAGTAGGTACACCGGGGGGCTGTTTTTT
TRBV10-3	.	TRBD1	TRBJ2-6	CAISESRGRIAGANVLTF	TGTGCCATCAGTGAGTCCAGGGGGCGGATAGCTGGGGCCAACGTCCTGACTTTC
TRBV30	many	TRBD2	TRBJ2-7	CAWSVAAGGEQYF	TGTGCCTGGAGTGTAGCAGCGGGAGGCGAGCAGTACTTC
TRBV20-1	many	TRBD1	TRBJ1-1	CSARTGSAEAFF	TGCAGTGCTCGGACAGGGAGCGCTGAAGCTTTCTTT
TRBV6-1	many	TRBD1	TRBJ1-5	CASSGSETGFGRLQPQHF	TGTGCCAGCAGTGGATCGGAGACAGGGTTCGGCAGGCTTCAGCCCCAGCATTTT
TRBV30	.	.	TRBJ2-2	CAWSGRGNLNTGELFF	TGTGCCTGGAGTGGAAGAGGCAACCTGAACACCGGGGAGCTGTTTTTT
TRBV4-3	few	TRBD2	TRBJ2-7	CASSPEIAGWDYEQYF	TGCGCCAGCAGCCCCGAAATAGCGGGATGGGACTACGAGCAGTACTTC
TRBV2	many	TRBD1	TRBJ2-7	CASSEAWTGEQYF	TGTGCCAGCAGTGAAGCGTGGACAGGGGAGCAGTACTTC
TRBV6-1	.	.	TRBJ2-2	CASNRGPPNTGEPFF	TGTGCCAGCAATCGGGGCCCTCCGAACACCGGGGAGCCGTTTTTT
TRBV19	.	.	TRBJ2-6	CASSIGRGPGANVLTF	TGTGCCAGTAGTATTGGGCGGGGGCCTGGGGCCAACGTCCTGACTTTC
TRBV19	.	.	TRBJ1-5	CASSGVSDQPQHF	TGTGCCAGTTCGGGAGTTTCAGATCAGCCCCAGCATTTT
TRBV28	many	.	TRBJ2-7	CASSYPDRAYEQYF	TGTGCCAGCAGTTACCCCGACAGAGCCTACGAGCAGTACTTC
TRBV2	.	.	TRBJ2-3	CASSEWLALPTDTQYF	TGTGCCAGCAGTGAATGGCTAGCCCTTCCCACAGATACGCAGTATTTT
TRBV7-6	.	TRBD1	TRBJ1-1	CASSFAGDRGFTEAFF	TGTGCCAGCAGCTTCGCCGGGGACAGGGGGTTCACTGAAGCTTTCTTT
TRBV7-2	few	TRBD2	TRBJ2-5	CASSLGVSGGQETQYF	TGTGCCAGCAGCTTAGGTGTTAGCGGGGGACAAGAGACCCAGTACTTC